One sample yielded the 28 T cell receptor beta chains listed below, sequenced in a study of cytomegalovirus exposure and HLA in healthy donors. This PCR relied on a set of 60 Vbeta primers and 13 Jbeta primers. The data were produced by immunoSEQ multiplex PCR, yet TCRdb's version contains in-frame clones alone and is incomplete. Altogether approximately 91,000 clones are present, 81% being singletons, with the ten largest covering approximately 10%. The sequencing input was PBMCs. The receptors derive from a human donor in good health.

This clone was detected a few times. This chain uses TRBV30 with TRBJ2-6; 8 bases are a match to TRBD1. CDR3 length: 14 amino acids. Germline-derived CDR1 and CDR2 are GTSNPN and SVGIG (reference sequence). J gave up 2 bases and V 5 bases, and 2 bases lay outside the gene matches. This CDR3 is CAWDRGPGANVLTF. The CDR3 bases are TGTGCCTGGGACAGGGGTCCTGGGGCCAACGTCCTGACTTTC.

This clone was seen a few times. The chain joins TRBV6-6 to TRBJ1-6, with D tentatively TRBD1 (5 bases). The CDR3 covers 15 residues. V was trimmed by 8 bases and J by 0 bases, leaving 11 bases between them. CDR1 and CDR2 from the germline V gene are MNHNY and SVGAGI (reference sequence). CDR3: CASRDGSSYNSPLHF. DNA of the CDR3: TGTGCCAGCCGGGACGGGAGCTCCTATAATTCACCCCTCCACTTT.

The chain carries TRBV5-6 and TRBJ1-2, with D tentatively TRBD1 (6 bases). V dropped 3 bases and J dropped 4 bases, with 19 bases sitting between them. The germline V gene has CDR1 SGHDT and CDR2 YYEEEE. This CDR3 spans 16 amino acids. Here the CDR3 DNA reads TGTGCCAGCAGCTCGGTACAGGGAGCCCACGCCTATGGCTACACCTTC. Amino acid sequence: CASSSVQGAHAYGYTF.

J is TRBJ2-7 and V is TRBV29-1; 7 bases fit TRBD1. The CDR3 is 14 amino acids. Trimming at V came to 4 bases and at J to 3 bases, leaving 9 bases not matched to a gene. From germline, CDR1 is SQVTM and CDR2 ANQGSEA. Here the CDR3 reads CSVAITGQHYEQYF. CDR3 coding DNA: TGCAGCGTTGCAATTACGGGACAGCACTACGAGCAGTACTTC.

This chain connects TRBV15 to TRBJ2-7; 10 bases line up with TRBD1. This CDR3 spans 15 amino acids. After removal of 3 bases from V and 5 bases from J, the junction contained 7 bases not matched to a gene. Germline V gene sequence: CDR1 LNHNV, CDR2 YYDKDF (reference sequence). The CDR3 loop reads CATSSRDRGFNEQYF. Written as DNA, the CDR3 is TGTGCCACCAGCAGCCGGGACAGGGGCTTCAACGAGCAGTACTTC.

The chain employs TRBV7-8 and TRBJ1-1, with D perhaps matching TRBD1 (5 bases). The CDR3 is 13 amino acids. The germline V gene has CDR1 SGHVS and CDR2 FQNEAQ. V was cut by 3 bases and J by 11 bases, with 16 bases left in between. The CDR3, as DNA: TGTGCCAGCAGCTTGGGGCAGGCGGAGAGGGCTTTCTTT. Amino acids: CASSLGQAERAFF.

This chain connects TRBV4-3 to TRBJ1-5; 10 bases are shared with TRBD1. This CDR3 comprises 16 residues. Germline V gives CDR1 LGHNA, CDR2 YSLEER. V lost 2 bases to trimming and J lost 5 bases; unmatched junction nucleotides: 6. Here the CDR3 DNA reads TGCGCCAGCAGCCAATCGACAGGGGGCCGAGATCAGCCCCAGCATTTT. Its translation: CASSQSTGGRDQPQHF.

This sequence joins TRBV9 and TRBJ2-3, with 10 bases fitting TRBD1. Germline CDR1 SGDLS, CDR2 YYNGEE. The CDR3 loop spans 16 amino acids. Losses at the gene ends were 0 bases for V and 4 bases for J; bases not matched to a gene: 5. In DNA form, the CDR3 reads TGTGCCAGCAGCGTAGCTCAGACAGGGGGCGCAGATACGCAGTATTTT. Protein product: CASSVAQTGGADTQYF.

V is TRBV11-2 and J is TRBJ2-7, with D perhaps TRBD1 (5 bases). The CDR3 contains 16 residues. CDR1 SGHAT and CDR2 FQNNGV come from the germline V gene. V lost 5 bases and J lost 2, with 19 bases in between. The CDR3 DNA follows: TGTGCCAGCAGCCCCCCGAGCGCAGGGAAAACCTACGAGCAGTACTTC. Protein product: CASSPPSAGKTYEQYF. The whole variable domain, remainder taken from reference TRBV11-2 and TRBJ2-7, is EAGVAQSPRYKIIEKRQSVAFWCNPISGHATLYWYQQILGQGPKLLIQFQNNGVVDDSQLPKDRFSAERLKGVDSTLKIQPAKLEDSAVYLCASSPPSAGKTYEQYFGPGTRLTVT.

This sequence joins TRBV4-3 and TRBJ1-5; D is unresolved. Germline loops: CDR1 LGHNA, CDR2 YSLEER. The CDR3 loop spans 15 amino acids. V was shortened by 4 bases and J by 3 bases, with 13 bases between the two germline ends. The CDR3 sequence is CASSPDARNNQPQHF. In DNA, the CDR3 is TGCGCCAGCAGCCCAGACGCCAGGAACAATCAGCCCCAGCATTTT.

The rearrangement uses TRBV29-1 and TRBJ2-1; 14 bases map to TRBD2. The CDR3 extends over 14 amino acids. The trim removed 1 base at V and 9 bases at J, leaving 2 bases unmatched. From germline, CDR1 is SQVTM and CDR2 ANQGSEA. DNA of the CDR3: TGCAGCGTTGAAGGACTAGCGGGGGGGGCTGAGCAGTTCTTC. Its protein is CSVEGLAGGAEQFF.

The chain carries TRBV19 and TRBJ2-7; unclear D gene. V gave up 3 bases and J gave up 1 base, with 7 bases separating them. Per the germline V gene, CDR1 is LNHDA and CDR2 is SQIVND (reference sequence). CDR3 size: 13 residues. The CDR3 DNA reads TGTGCCAGTAGTATTTGGCGGTCCTACGAGCAGTACTTC. Protein product: CASSIWRSYEQYF.

The chain couples TRBV9 to TRBJ1-2, with D possibly TRBD1 on 5 matching bases. Between the trimmed V and J ends, which lost 0 bases and 7 bases, there was a span of 16 bases. CDR3 length: 15 amino acids. The V gene's germline CDR1 is SGDLS and CDR2 YYNGEE. DNA for the CDR3: TGTGCCAGCAGCGTAGGGGGGACTCTCAGCGGTGGCTACACCTTC. Translating it yields CASSVGGTLSGGYTF.

This rearrangement joins TRBV27 to TRBJ2-7; D may be TRBD2 (5 bases). V shed 8 bases and J shed 7 bases, with 12 bases lying between them. The CDR3 consists of 11 residues. The germline gives CDR1 MNHEY, CDR2 SMNVEV (reference sequence). For the CDR3, the DNA is TGTGCCAGCCGGGGTCTAGGGGAGCAGTACTTC. The encoded protein is CASRGLGEQYF.

This rearrangement joins TRBV28 to TRBJ2-4; 10 bases map to TRBD2. The CDR3 length is 16 residues. V dropped 2 bases and J dropped 3; count of bases not matched to a gene: 4. Looked up from germline, CDR1 is MDHEN and CDR2 is SYDVKM. CDR3 amino acids: CASSLRTSGDKNIQYF. CDR3 in DNA: TGTGCCAGCAGTTTAAGGACTAGCGGCGACAAAAACATTCAGTACTTC.

This clone is a singleton in its sample. The gene calls are TRBV7-2 and TRBJ2-3; 7 bases are a match to TRBD2. CDR3 length: 17 residues. V lost 2 bases to trimming and J lost 1 base; unmatched junction nucleotides: 9. In germline, CDR1 is SGHTA, CDR2 FQGNSA. The DNA for the CDR3 is TGTGCCAGCAGCTTAAACCCTTGGGGGAGGGGCACAGATACGCAGTATTTT. The encoded protein is CASSLNPWGRGTDTQYF.

The chain links TRBV5-1 to TRBJ1-1; the match to TRBD1 covers 9 bases. Trimming took 4 bases from V and 3 from J; bases not matched to a gene: 10. CDR3 length: 16 residues. Per the germline V gene, CDR1 is SGHRS and CDR2 is YFSETQ. The CDR3 bases are TGCGCCAGCAGCCTCGCCCCGACAGGGGGGCACACTGAAGCTTTCTTT. This encodes CASSLAPTGGHTEAFF.

The J gene is TRBJ2-2, the V gene TRBV27, with a possible D match to TRBD2 (5 bases). The length of the CDR3 is 15 residues. The V and J ends lost 2 bases and 1 base respectively, with 8 bases between them. Germline V gives CDR1 MNHEY, CDR2 SMNVEV (reference sequence). The DNA for the CDR3 is TGTGCCAGCAGTTTAAAGCGGCAGAACACCGGGGAGCTGTTTTTT. Amino acids: CASSLKRQNTGELFF.

This clone was counted only a few times. The chain is built from TRBV5-6 and TRBJ2-7, with D tentatively TRBD2 (6 bases). V was clipped by 1 base and J by 2 bases, with 13 bases between them. CDR1 and CDR2 (germline): SGHDT, YYEEEE. CDR3 length: 15 residues. The CDR3 DNA reads as TGTGCCAGCAGCTTGAGGCGGGGATCCCCCTACGAGCAGTACTTC. Encoded protein: CASSLRRGSPYEQYF.

The chain has TRBV7-3 and TRBJ2-7, with D possibly matching TRBD2 (6 bases). CDR1 is SGHTA, CDR2 FQGTGA, per germline. The CDR3 is made up of 15 amino acids. Trimming cost V 5 bases and J 1 base, with 15 bases left between them. The CDR3 loop reads CASSVSGVGSYEQYF. CDR3 DNA: TGTGCCAGCAGCGTTTCGGGGGTGGGTTCCTACGAGCAGTACTTC.

This chain joins TRBV6-6 and TRBJ1-3; D is undetermined. CDR1 is MNHNY, CDR2 SVGAGI, per germline (reference sequence). This CDR3 is built from 15 residues. The V gene lost 5 bases and the J gene lost 1 base, with 12 bases spanning the gap. The CDR3 is CASSDVEESGNTIYF. The CDR3 nucleotides read TGTGCCAGCAGTGACGTTGAGGAATCTGGAAACACCATATATTTT.

This clone was observed a few times. The J gene is TRBJ1-3, the V gene TRBV10-3, with D hard to call. Germline CDR1 ENHRY, CDR2 SYGVKD. The CDR3 length is 13 residues. V was cut by 6 bases and J by 3 bases, with 9 bases left in between. DNA for the CDR3: TGTGCCATCAGGGTGCCCAGTGGAAACACCATATATTTT. This translates into CAIRVPSGNTIYF.

V usage is TRBV11-2 and J usage is TRBJ2-5, with D possibly being TRBD2 (5 bases). The J call is doubtful: the DNA matches TRBJ2-7 better. CDR1 and CDR2 (germline): SGHAT, FQNNGV. The CDR3 is 13 residues long. In DNA form, the CDR3 reads TGTGCCAGCAGCTCCGGAGGACGCTACGAGCAGTACTTC. It yields the protein CASSSGGRYEQYF.

CDR3 nucleotides: TGTGCCAGCAGCTTAGGGCACAGCAACTATGGCTACACCTTC. It yields the protein CASSLGHSNYGYTF. This chain joins TRBV7-6 and TRBJ1-2; D gene uncertain. The CDR3 runs 14 residues. V dropped 1 base and J dropped 2 bases, with 8 bases sitting between them. Germline V lookup: CDR1 SGHVS, CDR2 FNYEAQ.

The rearrangement uses TRBV28 and TRBJ1-4; TRBD1 matches 7 bases. The germline CDR1 and CDR2 sequences are MDHEN and SYDVKM. V lost 5 bases to trimming and J lost 5 bases; unmatched junction nucleotides: 8. CDR3 length: 15 amino acids. The CDR3 nucleotides are TGTGCCAGCAGTGCCCAGGGACAGAGGAATGAAAAACTGTTTTTT. This sequence encodes CASSAQGQRNEKLFF.

The V call is TRBV18, the J call TRBJ2-7; the match to TRBD2 covers 9 bases. The V gene's germline CDR1 is KGHSH and CDR2 LQKENI. CDR3 length: 15 residues. Trimming at V came to 3 bases and at J to 7 bases, leaving 10 bases not matched to a gene. For the CDR3, the DNA is TGTGCCAGCTCACCGGAGGCGGGGGGGTTGAAGGAGCAGTACTTC. Translated, it gives CASSPEAGGLKEQYF.

This chain connects TRBV19 to TRBJ1-2; D is unclear. Looked up from germline, CDR1 is LNHDA and CDR2 is SQIVND (reference sequence). Trimming removed 7 bases at V and 4 bases at J, with 13 bases between. This CDR3 has 13 residues. The CDR3 loop reads CASNTAKSYGYTF. The CDR3 bases are TGTGCCAGTAACACAGCCAAAAGCTATGGCTACACCTTC.

The V call is TRBV7-6, the J call TRBJ1-1, with a weak D call TRBD1 (5 bases). This CDR3 comprises 16 residues. The V and J ends lost 1 base and 1 base respectively, with 13 bases between them. Germline assignment: CDR1 SGHVS and CDR2 FNYEAQ. The CDR3 is CASSLGGRGTNTEAFF. In DNA, the CDR3 is TGTGCCAGCAGCTTAGGAGGTCGGGGGACGAACACTGAAGCTTTCTTT.